This T cell receptor (beta chain) was identified in a study of T-cell reconstitution after alpha-beta-depleted transplantation in children. Study-wide points: Some patients' high day-60 TCRbeta diversity was traced to surviving recipient T cells and thymic progenitors. Reports say that about two months after transplant, the alpha-beta T cells came out of several hundred graft clones that had expanded. T-cell counts and diversity at one year following transplant were attributed mainly to newly produced T cells.

J was trimmed by 2 bases and V by 6 bases; bases with no gene match: 13. The germline CDR1 and CDR2 sequences are SGHRS and YFSETQ. This CDR3 contains 16 residues. Unique molecular identifiers tagged the TCRbeta library. TCRdb re-derived calls from the PCR reads in MiXCR, one entry per CDR3 protein. Among some 300,000 distinct CDR3 sequences listed, around 10% were seen once. This clonotype was observed at least ten times. Its antigen remains unidentified. This receptor was taken from a boy in the first two years of life with acute myeloid leukemia, due to receive a stem cell transplant. The V and J genes are TRBV5-1 and TRBJ1-1; 7 bases fit TRBD1. Sequenced here: PBMCs, sampled before TCRalphabeta/CD19-depleted stem cell transplant. Here the CDR3 reads CASTPDRTFSNTEAFF. The CDR3 DNA reads as TGCGCCAGCACCCCGGACAGGACCTTTTCCAACACTGAAGCTTTCTTT. Full variable domain (rest looked up from reference TRBV5-1 and TRBJ1-1): KAGVTQTPRYLIKTRGQQVTLSCSPISGHRSVSWYQQTPGQGLQFLFEYFSETQRNKGNFPGRFSGRQFSNSRSEMNVSTLELGDSALYLCASTPDRTFSNTEAFFGQGTRLTVV.